Below are 6 T cell receptor beta chains sequenced from a single sample in a study of T cell responses to AZD1222 COVID-19 vaccine. TCRdb's copy holds only in-frame clones and misses some; the assay was immunoSEQ multiplex PCR. The table includes roughly 180,000 clones, approximately 89% detected once. The starting material was peripheral blood, obtained 28 days after the second AZD1222 dose. Receptors originate from an adult who received the AZD1222 COVID-19 vaccine.

The sample holds one count of this clone. The chain uses TRBV9 and TRBJ2-1, with 7 bases aligning to TRBD1. CDR1 and CDR2 from the germline V gene are SGDLS and YYNGEE. V lost 0 bases, J lost 2 bases, and 2 bases stayed unmatched. The CDR3 length is 15 residues. CDR3 region: CASSVGTGPYNEQFF. CDR3 sequence (DNA): TGTGCCAGCAGCGTAGGGACAGGCCCCTACAATGAGCAGTTCTTC. The variable domain in full, completed from reference TRBV9 and TRBJ2-1, reads DSGVTQTPKHLITATGQRVTLRCSPRSGDLSVYWYQQSLDQGLQFLIQYYNGEERAKGNILERFSAQQFPDLHSELNLSSLELGDSALYFCASSVGTGPYNEQFFGPGTRLTVL.

The rearrangement uses TRBV27 and TRBJ2-1; D gene uncertain. V shed 3 bases and J shed 1 base, with 7 bases lying between them. Germline V gene sequence: CDR1 MNHEY, CDR2 SMNVEV (reference sequence). The CDR3 has 14 residues. In DNA form, the CDR3 reads TGTGCCAGCAGTTTTTTGAGTTCCTACAATGAGCAGTTCTTC. Protein: CASSFLSSYNEQFF.

V is TRBV19 and J is TRBJ1-5, with D tentatively TRBD1 (5 bases). Trimming left V 4 bases short and J 11 bases short, with 24 bases between. Germline CDR1 is LNHDA and CDR2 is SQIVND (reference sequence). CDR3 length: 16 residues. The CDR3 protein is CASSTEGGPAWGAQHF. CDR3 sequence (DNA): TGTGCCAGTAGTACCGAGGGCGGGCCTGCGTGGGGGGCCCAGCATTTT.

J is TRBJ1-2 and V is TRBV28, with 9 bases that match TRBD1. V was pared by 6 bases and J by 5 bases, with 7 bases of the junction left unmatched. Germline CDR1 and CDR2: MDHEN and SYDVKM. This CDR3 has 14 amino acids. CDR3 sequence reads: CASRTTGGGYGYTF. Written as DNA, the CDR3 is TGTGCCAGCAGAACTACAGGGGGCGGGTATGGCTACACCTTC.

The J gene is TRBJ2-7, the V gene TRBV24-1, with D unclear. This CDR3 is 14 amino acids long. The germline CDR1 and CDR2 sequences are KGHDR and SFDVKD. The V end lost 3 bases, the J end lost 5 bases, and 13 bases lay between the germline ends. This CDR3 reads CATSDADGLDEQYF. Here the CDR3 DNA reads TGTGCCACCAGTGATGCGGACGGCTTGGACGAGCAGTACTTC.

The chain joins TRBV5-1 to TRBJ2-1; 10 bases fit TRBD2. The V segment lost 5 bases and the J segment 1 base; nucleotides outside the gene matches: 9. Germline values: CDR1 SGHRS, CDR2 YFSETQ. The CDR3 sequence is 17 residues long. Written as DNA, the CDR3 is TGCGCCAGCAGACGTAGCGGGAGGAGCCTGTCCTACAATGAGCAGTTCTTC. Its translation: CASRRSGRSLSYNEQFF.